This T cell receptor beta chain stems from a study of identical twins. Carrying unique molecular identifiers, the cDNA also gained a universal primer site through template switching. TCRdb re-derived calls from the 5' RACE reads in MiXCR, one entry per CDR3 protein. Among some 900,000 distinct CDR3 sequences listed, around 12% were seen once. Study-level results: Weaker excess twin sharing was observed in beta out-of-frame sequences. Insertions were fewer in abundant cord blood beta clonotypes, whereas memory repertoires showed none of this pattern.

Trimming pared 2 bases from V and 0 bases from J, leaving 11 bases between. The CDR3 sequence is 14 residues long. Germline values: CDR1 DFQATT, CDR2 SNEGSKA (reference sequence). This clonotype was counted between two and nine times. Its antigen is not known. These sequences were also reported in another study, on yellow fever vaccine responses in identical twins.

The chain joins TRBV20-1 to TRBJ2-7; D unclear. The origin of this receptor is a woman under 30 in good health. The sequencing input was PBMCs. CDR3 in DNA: TGCAGTGCTAGAACACCCGGCAGCTCCTACGAGCAGTACGTC. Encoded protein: CSARTPGSSYEQYV.